The 28 T cell receptor beta chains in this list originate from one sample, sequenced in a study of blood T cell repertoires in COVID-19. The table came from immunoSEQ multiplex PCR; TCRdb's copy has only in-frame clones and leaves some out. The top ten hold just under 3% of the sample, which has under 300,000 clones, under 90% seen once. Sequencing was carried out using peripheral blood. These receptors were taken from a woman aged 55-69 years with active or convalescent COVID-19.

This rearrangement joins TRBV5-1 to TRBJ1-2, with 9 bases that match TRBD1. V lost 0 bases to trimming and J lost 3 bases; unmatched junction nucleotides: 3. CDR3 size: 15 residues. CDR1 is SGHRS, CDR2 YFSETQ, per germline. CDR3 nucleotide sequence: TGCGCCAGCAGCTTGGAAGGACAGGGGCACTATGGCTACACCTTC. The encoded protein is CASSLEGQGHYGYTF.

CDR3 nucleotide sequence: TGTGCCAGCAGTTTGCAGGGTGCTACGCCGTTCTTC. It encodes CASSLQGATPFF. This chain links TRBV27 with TRBJ2-1, with TRBD1 as a possible D gene (5 bases). The CDR3 totals 12 residues. Germline CDR1 is MNHEY and CDR2 is SMNVEV (reference sequence). Trimming removed 3 bases from V and 15 bases from J, with 15 bases in between.

J is TRBJ1-1 and V is TRBV7-8; D is perhaps TRBD1 (5 bases). The germline V gene encodes CDR1 SGHVS and CDR2 FQNEAQ. The CDR3 contains 17 residues. Trimming removed 2 bases from V and 0 bases from J, with 16 bases in between. The CDR3 nucleotides read TGTGCCAGCAGCTTACTTCAGGGCCCTATAATGAACACTGAAGCTTTCTTT. It translates to CASSLLQGPIMNTEAFF.

The rearrangement links TRBV19 to TRBJ2-2; 7 nucleotides line up with TRBD1. Per germline, CDR1 LNHDA and CDR2 SQIVND (reference sequence). The CDR3 sequence is 17 residues long. Trimming cost V 5 bases and J 5 bases; bases outside gene matches: 14. CDR3 loop: CASSFTGVWEKTGELFF. The CDR3 coding sequence is TGTGCCAGTAGTTTCACAGGGGTTTGGGAGAAAACCGGGGAGCTGTTTTTT.

The chain uses TRBV30 and TRBJ2-2; a possible D gene is TRBD1 (6 bases). The length of the CDR3 is 15 residues. Germline lookup yields CDR1 GTSNPN and CDR2 SVGIG (reference sequence). V was cut by 0 bases and J by 1 base, with 9 bases left in between. CDR3 sequence reads: CAWSVGGLNTGELFF. CDR3 DNA: TGTGCCTGGAGTGTTGGGGGCTTGAACACCGGGGAGCTGTTTTTT.

The chain carries TRBV12-3 or TRBV12-4 and TRBJ2-7; TRBD2 agrees at 14 bases. Losses at the gene ends were 8 bases for V and 4 bases for J; bases not matched to a gene: 1. The CDR3 is made up of 13 amino acids. CDR3 protein: CASGTSGGYEQYF. The CDR3 bases are TGTGCCAGCGGGACTAGCGGGGGTTACGAGCAGTACTTC.

J is TRBJ2-1 and V is TRBV4-1, with TRBD1 matching 8 bases. V dropped 5 bases and J dropped 10; count of bases not matched to a gene: 7. This CDR3 region has 13 residues. Looked up from germline, CDR1 is MGHRA and CDR2 is YSYEKL. The CDR3 region has the DNA TGCGCCAGCAGCAGAACAGGGGGTGGCGAGCAGTTCTTC. Translation: CASSRTGGGEQFF.

The gene calls are TRBV27 and TRBJ1-6, with unresolved D. V lost 4 bases and J lost 0, with 7 bases in between. Germline V gene sequence: CDR1 MNHEY, CDR2 SMNVEV (reference sequence). The length of the CDR3 is 15 residues. CDR3 region: CASSYVSSYNSPLHF. The CDR3 DNA reads TGTGCCAGCAGTTACGTGAGCTCCTATAATTCACCCCTCCACTTT.

The chain employs TRBV3-1 (or the pseudogene TRBV3-2) and TRBJ2-7; weak D call: TRBD2 (7 bases). CDR1 LGHDT and CDR2 YNNKEL come from the germline V gene (reference sequence). The germline V and J ends were trimmed by 4 bases and 6 bases, with 22 bases remaining between them. This CDR3 is built from 16 residues. The CDR3 DNA sequence: TGTGCCAGCAGCCGGGGGGGTAATGACAGGCCCATCGAGCAGTACTTC. As protein: CASSRGGNDRPIEQYF.

The V gene is TRBV14, the J gene TRBJ1-2, with 11 nucleotides matching TRBD1. CDR3 length: 16 amino acids. V lost 3 bases and J lost 3; bases outside the gene matches: 6. CDR1 SGHDN and CDR2 FVKESK come from the germline V gene. CDR3 DNA sequence: TGTGCCAGCAGCCAGCGGACAGGGGGCAATTACTATGGCTACACCTTC. Its protein product is CASSQRTGGNYYGYTF.

CDR3 DNA: TGTGCCAGCAGTTACCCCTTAGGCGGGGGGTTCAGCACAGATACGCAGTATTTT. This sequence encodes CASSYPLGGGFSTDTQYF. The rearrangement joins TRBV6-2 or TRBV6-3 to TRBJ2-3, with 8 nucleotides matching TRBD2. This CDR3 has 18 amino acids. The germline V gene has CDR1 MNHEY and CDR2 SVGEGT. J was trimmed by 0 bases and V by 2 bases; bases with no gene match: 10.

This clone occurred a few times. V usage is TRBV5-1 and J usage is TRBJ2-5; weak D call: TRBD2 (7 bases). This CDR3 has 13 residues. Germline V CDR1 and CDR2: SGHRS, YFSETQ. The V end was cut by 3 bases, the J end by 4 bases, with 10 bases between. CDR3 bases: TGCGCCAGCAGCTGGGGGGGCGGAGAGACCCAGTACTTC. Its protein product is CASSWGGGETQYF. Supplemented by reference TRBV5-1 and TRBJ2-5, the full variable domain reads KAGVTQTPRYLIKTRGQQVTLSCSPISGHRSVSWYQQTPGQGLQFLFEYFSETQRNKGNFPGRFSGRQFSNSRSEMNVSTLELGDSALYLCASSWGGGETQYFGPGTRLLVL.

This clone has a single count. The V call is TRBV2, the J call TRBJ1-1, with 7 bases that match TRBD1. The CDR3 sequence is 14 residues long. Germline CDR1 SNHLY, CDR2 FYNNEI. Trimming cost V 6 bases and J 5 bases; bases outside gene matches: 9. The CDR3 DNA sequence: TGTGCCAGCAGGGTCCGGACAGGCGGGACTGAAGCTTTCTTT. As protein: CASRVRTGGTEAFF.

The V and J genes are TRBV19 and TRBJ2-2, with 8 bases matching TRBD1. Germline values: CDR1 LNHDA, CDR2 SQIVND (reference sequence). V shed 7 bases and J 3 bases; nucleotides not matched to a gene: 10. The CDR3 sequence is 16 residues long. CDR3 region: CASKRPQGADTGELFF. CDR3 bases: TGTGCCAGTAAAAGGCCGCAGGGGGCTGACACCGGGGAGCTGTTTTTT.

This chain connects TRBV5-1 to TRBJ2-3; 10 nucleotides line up with TRBD2. The CDR3 loop spans 17 amino acids. Germline V gene lookup returns CDR1 SGHRS and CDR2 YFSETQ. The trim removed 5 bases at V and 0 bases at J, leaving 9 bases unmatched. The CDR3 is CASSLQRGGHSTDTQYF. CDR3 DNA sequence: TGCGCCAGCAGTCTGCAGCGGGGGGGCCATAGCACAGATACGCAGTATTTT.

The V gene is TRBV9, the J gene TRBJ2-7; 9 bases map to TRBD1. Looked up from germline, CDR1 is SGDLS and CDR2 is YYNGEE. CDR3 length equals 14 residues. V trimming: 3 bases; J trimming: 4 bases; junction bases outside the gene matches: 5. The CDR3 sequence: CASSAPGQGYEQYF. In DNA form, the CDR3 reads TGTGCCAGCAGCGCCCCGGGACAGGGTTACGAGCAGTACTTC. Variable domain in full (rest from reference TRBV9 and TRBJ2-7): DSGVTQTPKHLITATGQRVTLRCSPRSGDLSVYWYQQSLDQGLQFLIQYYNGEERAKGNILERFSAQQFPDLHSELNLSSLELGDSALYFCASSAPGQGYEQYFGPGTRLTVT.

CDR3 nucleotide sequence: TGTGCCAGCAGCCCCGGCGGGGGGGACTATGGCTACACCTTC. Its protein is CASSPGGGDYGYTF. The rearrangement uses TRBV7-2 and TRBJ1-2, with D maybe TRBD1 (5 bases). CDR3 length: 14 residues. V dropped 5 bases and J dropped 3 bases, with 13 bases sitting between them. Germline assignment: CDR1 SGHTA and CDR2 FQGNSA.

A few counts support this clone. The chain uses TRBV5-6 and TRBJ1-6; TRBD1 matches 7 bases. J gave up 9 bases and V 3 bases, and 3 bases lay outside the gene matches. CDR1 and CDR2 from the germline V gene are SGHDT and YYEEEE. The length of the CDR3 is 13 residues. DNA of the CDR3: TGTGCCAGCAGCTCAACAGGGGTTTCACCCCTCCACTTT. Residues: CASSSTGVSPLHF.

The chain combines TRBV4-3 with TRBJ1-1; a possible D gene is TRBD1 (6 bases). Trimming removed 0 bases at V and 0 bases at J, with 11 bases between. Per germline, CDR1 LGHNA and CDR2 YSLEER. This CDR3 is 16 amino acids long. CDR3 amino acids: CASSQDRTAMNTEAFF. CDR3 bases: TGCGCCAGCAGCCAAGACCGGACAGCCATGAACACTGAAGCTTTCTTT.

CDR3 in amino acids: CASSPNRGGFYNEQFF. The CDR3 region has the DNA TGTGCCAGTAGTCCAAATCGAGGGGGTTTCTACAATGAGCAGTTCTTC. The chain uses TRBV19 and TRBJ2-1; weak D call: TRBD1 (6 bases). Trimming pared 5 bases from V and 3 bases from J, leaving 17 bases between. This CDR3 comprises 16 residues. Germline loops: CDR1 LNHDA, CDR2 SQIVND (reference sequence).

The V call is TRBV6-5, the J call TRBJ1-1; 7 bases align to TRBD1. The CDR3 has 13 residues. Trimming at V came to 6 bases and at J to 1 base, leaving 2 bases not matched to a gene. The germline V gene encodes CDR1 MNHEY and CDR2 SVGAGI. CDR3 bases: TGTGCCAGCAGGGGACAGCCGAACACTGAAGCTTTCTTT. It is translated as CASRGQPNTEAFF.

CDR3 region: CASRSRGQGNTGELFF. Here the CDR3 DNA reads TGTGCCAGTAGATCGAGGGGACAGGGGAACACCGGGGAGCTGTTTTTT. The chain joins TRBV19 to TRBJ2-2; 9 nucleotides align to TRBD1. The germline CDR1 and CDR2 sequences are LNHDA and SQIVND (reference sequence). Unmatched junction bases numbered 6, after V lost 6 bases and J lost 1 base. This CDR3 spans 16 amino acids.

J is TRBJ2-7 and V is TRBV5-5, with D hard to call. Germline-derived CDR1 and CDR2 are SGHKS and YYEKEE (reference sequence). Trimming cost V 2 bases and J 1 base, with 16 bases left between them. The CDR3 extends over 16 amino acids. In nucleotides, the CDR3 is TGTGCCAGCAGCTTTTTTCTATCATCCGGGTCCTACGAGCAGTACTTC. Translation gives CASSFFLSSGSYEQYF.

The table lists this clone with a count of one. The DNA for the CDR3 is TGTGCCAGCAGCAAAGAGACAGACGATAGCAATCAGCCCCAGCATTTT. Translating it yields CASSKETDDSNQPQHF. The rearrangement uses TRBV21-1 and TRBJ1-5; TRBD1 is the table's D call and was not checked against the DNA. TRBV21-1 is a listed pseudogene. CDR3 length: 16 residues.

DNA of the CDR3: TGTGCCAGCAGCGTAAGAGCGGGGTCCCAAGAGACCCAGTACTTC. Translating gives CASSVRAGSQETQYF. V is TRBV9 and J is TRBJ2-5; the match to TRBD2 covers 7 bases. The CDR3 is 15 amino acids. Germline V gives CDR1 SGDLS, CDR2 YYNGEE. The V and J ends lost 1 base and 1 base, in that order; junction bases with no gene match: 4.

This sequence joins TRBV9 and TRBJ1-2, with D perhaps matching TRBD1 (5 bases). In germline, CDR1 is SGDLS, CDR2 YYNGEE. Trimming took 1 base from V and 5 from J, leaving 12 bases between them. There are 14 residues in the CDR3. The CDR3 DNA is TGTGCCAGCAGCGTACACGACGGACAATATGGCTACACCTTC. Protein sequence: CASSVHDGQYGYTF.

The V and J genes are TRBV18 and TRBJ1-1; the match to TRBD1 covers 8 bases. Per germline, CDR1 KGHSH and CDR2 LQKENI. The CDR3 loop spans 17 amino acids. V lost 3 bases to trimming and J lost 4 bases; unmatched junction nucleotides: 13. CDR3 in amino acids: CASSPPGGARVVTEAFF. CDR3 in DNA: TGTGCCAGCTCACCTCCAGGGGGCGCACGCGTTGTCACTGAAGCTTTCTTT.

The chain joins TRBV4-3 to TRBJ1-6; D unresolved. Germline CDR1 and CDR2: LGHNA and YSLEER. V gave up 0 bases and J gave up 0 bases, with 9 bases separating them. The CDR3 spans 17 residues. The CDR3 sequence: CASSQDVPSSYNSPLHF. CDR3 DNA: TGCGCCAGCAGCCAAGACGTACCCAGCTCCTATAATTCACCCCTCCACTTT.